This TCR beta chain was recorded in a study of early stage breast cancer tumors (dated 2017 in TCRdb). Background on the whole study: Of the roughly 16 invasive breast tumors, 12 to 13 were found to be estrogen receptor-positive, progesterone receptor-positive and HER2-negative. Of the roughly 12 ER+/PR+/HER2- tumors, eight were classified as invasive ductal carcinomas and four as invasive lobular carcinomas. On average, each sample got about 9.6-fold read coverage. Across all samples, more than 2.5 million templates representing 1 million or so unique clonotypes were detected.

Overall study results and their limits: Sequencing bulk genomic DNA from unsorted cells could not capture chain pairing or functional markers like CD4, CD8 and FOXP3. Repertoires from blood and normal breast were more alike than repertoires from blood and tumor, and in about 90% of the 16 patients, comparing each tissue with blood separated tumor from normal. Enriched TCRB sequences shared across patients were found to be mostly commonly generated sequences that were unlikely to play an important role in the tumor microenvironment. About 2.5-fold higher T cell density and higher clonality were observed in tumors than in adjacent normal breast tissue. Because the cohort was small, analysis by tumor subtype was not possible.

Comments on this clone: Its specific antigen is unknown. The sample holds no much larger clone one base away, and base qualities are not on file.

The study profiled bulk TCR beta-chain repertoires in matched peripheral blood, tumor and adjacent normal breast tissue taken from fewer than 20 patients with early-stage breast cancer. Before surgery, roughly 5-11 mL of whole blood was collected in EDTA tubes and processed within 2 hours. Peripheral blood mononuclear cells were isolated by Ficoll-Paque centrifugation in SepMate-50 tubes. For storage in liquid nitrogen, PBMCs were cryopreserved as aliquots of about 2 to 4.5 million cells in around 90% FBS with 10% DMSO. The Qiagen AllPrep DNA/RNA Mini kit was used for genomic DNA extraction. Each sample was amplified in two independent genomic DNA replicates, using 0.4 to 0.6 ug for blood and around 1.4 ug for tumor or normal breast. Following the manufacturer's instructions, the ImmunoSeq Intro kit was used to carry out TCRB sequencing on genomic DNA. Multiplex PCR was run for 30 to 40 cycles using proprietary primers and spike-in control sequences for absolute quantification. Single-end 150-bp reads were used to sequence an 87-bp fragment spanning the CDR3 plus the flanking V and J genes. Each lane of an Illumina MiSeq running version 3.0 chemistry carried seven multiplexed samples, with two replicates apiece. The published analysis was carried out like this. Raw data were processed by the vendor's proprietary pipeline, with both replicates merged into one result per sample. Productive rearrangements sharing the V-gene family, CDR3 amino acid sequence and J-gene segment were defined as clonotypes. Clonality was computed as 1 minus the normalized Shannon entropy (Pielou evenness) of TCRB abundances. T cell density was estimated as total templates divided by the number of input cells, with the number of input cells inferred from the DNA input amount. Recon with default parameters was used to estimate total repertoire diversity and clonality. Clonotypes with over 0.1% abundance in tumor and at least 32-fold higher abundance in tumor than in normal breast were defined as tumor-enriched. The immuneACCESS repertoire file appears here via TCRdb, limited to in-frame rearrangements. These files lack a portion of the clones; in checked studies, under half of the deficit traces to unresolved V genes, and the cause of the others is not known. That table gives V, J and clone size, and the DNA gave D and trimming. The sample table contains tens of thousands of clones; only one count was recorded for roughly 80% of them. The ten biggest clones cover 3.5% of the sample.

CDR1 and CDR2 were assigned from the germline V gene as MDHEN and SYDVKM. Ends trimmed: V by 5 bases, J by 5 bases; bases unmatched to a gene: 6. The CDR3 starts with the cysteine, ends with the phenylalanine, and has 14 residues. Only the CDR3 part of the read is kept: 42 bases, read in frame from the first base. The rearrangement joined TRBV28 to TRBJ2-5, with 9 middle bases fitting TRBD1. The clonotype was recovered from a person in their sixties with breast cancer. The specimen sequenced was blood. The DNA reads as follows: TGTGCCAGCAGTCTAGGGACAGGGTGGGAGACCCAGTACTTC. Translated, it reads CASSLGTGWETQYF.